This TCR beta chain was sequenced during a study of response to subunit inactivated influenza vaccine. This clonotype was counted only a few times. CDR3 size: 16 residues. The V and J ends lost 6 bases and 3 bases, in that order; junction bases with no gene match: 12. The germline gives CDR1 MNHNS, CDR2 SASEGT. One entry per CDR3 protein, called by TCRdb with MiXCR from the RT-PCR reads. The sample has hundreds of thousands of distinct CDR3 sequences; over 9% are singletons. In addition, the sample was reused for a study of T cells expressing NK-cell markers. From that paper: TCR beta libraries carry UMIs added by 5'RACE template switching. Sorted CD3+CD56+NKG2C+, CD3+CD56+NKG2C- and CD3+CD56-NKG2C+ T cells provided the TCR beta repertoires. Just one sequenced donor of eight was HCMV-seronegative, while seven were seropositive. As a fraction of CD8+ T cells, dominant NKG2C+ clonotypes reached roughly 1.0-7.5% in more than five donors. These clonotypes additionally ranked first within the CD3+CD56-NKG2C+ fraction of four donors.

The source is a man in his fifties who received an inactivated influenza vaccine. Sample: PBMCs from blood, taken on the day of vaccination. The V gene is TRBV6-1, the J gene TRBJ2-3; 7 bases match TRBD2. CDR3 residues: CASRSLAARGTDTQYF. CDR3 DNA: TGTGCCAGCAGAAGCCTAGCGGCTAGGGGAACAGATACGCAGTATTTT.